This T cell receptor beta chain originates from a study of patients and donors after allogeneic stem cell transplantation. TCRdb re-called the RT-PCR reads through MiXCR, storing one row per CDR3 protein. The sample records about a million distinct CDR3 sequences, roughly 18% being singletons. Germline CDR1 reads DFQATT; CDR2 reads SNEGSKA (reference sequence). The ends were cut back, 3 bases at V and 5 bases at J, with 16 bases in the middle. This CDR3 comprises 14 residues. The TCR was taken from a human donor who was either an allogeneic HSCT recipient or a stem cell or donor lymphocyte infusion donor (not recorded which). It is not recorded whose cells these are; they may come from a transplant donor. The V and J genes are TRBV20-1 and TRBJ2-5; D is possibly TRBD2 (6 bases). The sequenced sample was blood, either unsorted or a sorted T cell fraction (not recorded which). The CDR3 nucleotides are TGCAGTGCTAGCTCCGCGCTAGCGCGGGAGACCCAGTACTTC. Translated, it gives CSASSALARETQYF.